The rows below give T cell receptor beta chains drawn from one sample of a study of blood T cell repertoires in COVID-19. TCRdb's table, derived via immunoSEQ multiplex PCR, lists solely in-frame clones and lacks some. Found here are tens of thousands of clones, roughly nine tenths of them singletons; the top ten hold about 27%. The sample taken for sequencing was peripheral blood. The receptors come from a human donor in a cohort sampled during active COVID-19. Each CDR3 is given with its conserved first and last residue. Each record gives: CDR3 DNA, CDR3 protein, CDR3 length, V gene, clone size, D gene, J gene. A D gene is named only where the DNA matches it firmly. Part of the rows lack a size; the others show once, few, many or a class for expanded clones.

TGCAGTGCTAGTTCTCAGGGGAACACTGAAGCTTTCTTT | CSASSQGNTEAFF | 13 | TRBV20-1 | . | . | TRBJ1-1
TGTGCCAGCTCACCGAGCAGAGCGGGGGGCACAGATACGCAGTATTTT | CASSPSRAGGTDTQYF | 16 | TRBV18 | . | TRBD2 | TRBJ2-3
TGTGCCAGCAGTTCCCCGGAGGGCTACACCTTC | CASSSPEGYTF | 11 | TRBV6-6 | . | . | TRBJ1-2
TGTGCCAGCAGCCCCCGGACTAGCGGGGGCGGGGAGCTGTTTTTT | CASSPRTSGGGELFF | 15 | TRBV9 | once | TRBD2 | TRBJ2-2
TGTGCCAGCAGCAATGACAGTTACCAGTACAGCAATCAGCCCCAGCATTTT | CASSNDSYQYSNQPQHF | 17 | TRBV21-1 | once | . | TRBJ1-5
TGCGCCAGCAGCATCGGTCACGTTTCCTCTGGAAACACCATATATTTT | CASSIGHVSSGNTIYF | 16 | TRBV5-1 | . | . | TRBJ1-3
TGTGCCAGTTACCGGGACAGTGCCCAAGAGACCCAGTACTTC | CASYRDSAQETQYF | 14 | TRBV18 | . | TRBD1 | TRBJ2-5
TGTGCCAGTAGTACCATACGGACTAGCGGGAGGGCCGGCGATGAGCAGTTCTTC | CASSTIRTSGRAGDEQFF | 18 | TRBV19 | . | TRBD2 | TRBJ2-1
TGTGCCAGCTCACCAAATCCGGGGGGGGTTGGCGAAAAACTGTTTTTT | CASSPNPGGVGEKLFF | 16 | TRBV18 | . | . | TRBJ1-4
TGTGCCAGTAGTACCCTCCGGACAGGGAGTCGTGAAGCTTTCTTT | CASSTLRTGSREAFF | 15 | TRBV19 | . | TRBD1 | TRBJ1-1
TGTGCCAGCAGCCGCCGGACTAGCGGAACGGGCAATGAGCAGTTCTTC | CASSRRTSGTGNEQFF | 16 | TRBV7-2 | . | TRBD2 | TRBJ2-1
TGTGCCAGCAGCTTGGAAGGACAGGCATTAGCGCGGGACGAGCAGTACTTC | CASSLEGQALARDEQYF | 17 | TRBV5-4 | . | TRBD1 | TRBJ2-7
TGTGCCACCACGGAGGGAGTTACTAATGAAAAACTGTTTTTT | CATTEGVTNEKLFF | 14 | TRBV19 | . | . | TRBJ1-4
TGTGCCACCAGTGATGCCGGAGGGGACTACCTCAATGAGCAGTTCTTC | CATSDAGGDYLNEQFF | 16 | TRBV24-1 | . | TRBD2 | TRBJ2-1
TGTGCCACCAGCAGAGATTCAGTCTATGCCGGGGAGGATCAGCCCCAGCATTTT | CATSRDSVYAGEDQPQHF | 18 | TRBV15 | . | . | TRBJ1-5
TGTGCCAGTAGTATAAGGACAGGGGTTCTGGATACGCAGTATTTT | CASSIRTGVLDTQYF | 15 | TRBV19 | . | TRBD1 | TRBJ2-3
TGCAGTGCTAGTGACCGGGACAGACCCAATTCACCCCTCCACTTT | CSASDRDRPNSPLHF | 15 | TRBV20-1 | . | TRBD1 | TRBJ1-6
TGTGCCAGCAGAGGACAAAACACTGAAGCTTTCTTT | CASRGQNTEAFF | 12 | TRBV6-6 | . | . | TRBJ1-1
TGTGCCAGCAGCCTACGTCATCCGGGACAGGGGGCGCAAGAGCAGTACTTC | CASSLRHPGQGAQEQYF | 17 | TRBV7-8 | . | TRBD1 | TRBJ2-7
TGTGCCAGCAGCCAAACAGGGAGTAGTAGTGAAAAACTGTTTTTT | CASSQTGSSSEKLFF | 15 | TRBV2 | . | . | TRBJ1-4
TGTGCCAGTAGTTCCCAGGACAGCATTCAGTACTTC | CASSSQDSIQYF | 12 | TRBV19 | . | . | TRBJ2-4
TGTGCGTGCGGGGGCTCCTACAATGAGCAGTTCTTC | CACGGSYNEQFF | 12 | TRBV27 | . | TRBD2 | TRBJ2-1
TGTGCCAGCAGTTATTTGACGGGTTCTAACTATGGCTACACCTTC | CASSYLTGSNYGYTF | 15 | TRBV6-5 | few | . | TRBJ1-2
TGTGCCAGCTCCGGGACAAGGGGTAATTCACCCCTCCACTTT | CASSGTRGNSPLHF | 14 | TRBV7-3 | once | . | TRBJ1-6
TGTGCCAGCAGTGATGGCTTGGATAGCGGGAGGTCAGATACGCAGTATTTT | CASSDGLDSGRSDTQYF | 17 | TRBV2 | . | TRBD2 | TRBJ2-3
TGCAGCGTGACTTTTGACAGGGAACTTTACACCGGGGAGCTGTTTTTT | CSVTFDRELYTGELFF | 16 | TRBV29-1 | few | TRBD1 | TRBJ2-2